This T cell receptor (beta chain) originates from a study of T cell changes during pregnancy in multiple sclerosis. Libraries were prepared by immunoSEQ multiplex PCR; TCRdb keeps only in-frame clonotypes and omits some of them. This sample yields tens of thousands of clones, of which around 89% are seen a single time; around 7% belongs to the top ten. CDR1 and CDR2 from the germline V gene are SEHNR and FQNEAQ (reference sequence). This CDR3 is built from 13 residues. Trimming pared 1 base from V and 6 bases from J, leaving 8 bases between. This clonotype was sampled from a female donor with multiple sclerosis, enrolled in a pregnancy study. The material was CD8+ T cells from peripheral blood mononuclear cells, obtained in the first trimester of pregnancy. The chain links TRBV7-9 to TRBJ2-3; D is ambiguous. CDR3 nucleotide sequence: TGTGCCAGCAGCTTAGTACCGGAGGATACGCAGTATTTT. The encoded protein is CASSLVPEDTQYF.